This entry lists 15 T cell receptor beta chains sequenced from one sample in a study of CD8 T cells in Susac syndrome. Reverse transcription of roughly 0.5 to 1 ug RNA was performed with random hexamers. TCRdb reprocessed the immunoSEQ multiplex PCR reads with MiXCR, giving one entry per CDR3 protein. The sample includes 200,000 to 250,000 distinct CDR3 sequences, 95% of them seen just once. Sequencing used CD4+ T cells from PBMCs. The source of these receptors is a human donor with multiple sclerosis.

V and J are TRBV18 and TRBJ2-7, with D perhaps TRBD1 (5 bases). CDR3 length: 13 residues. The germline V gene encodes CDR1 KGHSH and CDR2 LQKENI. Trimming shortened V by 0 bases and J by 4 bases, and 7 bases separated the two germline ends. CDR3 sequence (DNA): TGTGCCAGCTCACCACCGGGGCAATACGAGCAGTACTTC. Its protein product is CASSPPGQYEQYF. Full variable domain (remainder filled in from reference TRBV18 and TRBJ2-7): NAGVMQNPRHLVRRRGQEARLRCSPMKGHSHVYWYRQLPEEGLKFMVYLQKENIIDESGMPKERFSAEFPKEGPSILRIQQVVRGDSAAYFCASSPPGQYEQYFGPGTRLTVT.

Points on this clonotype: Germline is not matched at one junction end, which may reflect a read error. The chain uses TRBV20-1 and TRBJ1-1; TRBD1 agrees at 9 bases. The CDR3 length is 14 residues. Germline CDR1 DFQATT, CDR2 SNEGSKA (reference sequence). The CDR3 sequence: CSARDGDRVTEAFF. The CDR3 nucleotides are TGCAGTGCTAGAGATGGGGACAGGGTCACTGAAGCCTTCTTT.

CDR3 coding DNA: TGCGCCAGCAGTCAGTTGTTGGGGAGCAATCAGCCCCAGCATTTT. Translating it yields CASSQLLGSNQPQHF. This chain connects TRBV23-1 to TRBJ1-5; unclear D gene. TRBV23-1 is an open reading frame, and its role is uncertain. V was trimmed by 3 bases and J by 1 base, leaving 10 bases between them. CDR3 length equals 15 residues.

CDR3 in DNA: TGCGCCAGCAGCCAAGCCCCCGGGAACTTTCCCTACGAGCAGTACTTC. Translation gives CASSQAPGNFPYEQYF. V and J are TRBV4-1 and TRBJ2-7; TRBD2 might be the D (5 bases). The CDR3 is 16 residues long. The V and J ends lost 1 base and 2 bases respectively, with 15 bases between them. Germline CDR1 and CDR2: MGHRA and YSYEKL.

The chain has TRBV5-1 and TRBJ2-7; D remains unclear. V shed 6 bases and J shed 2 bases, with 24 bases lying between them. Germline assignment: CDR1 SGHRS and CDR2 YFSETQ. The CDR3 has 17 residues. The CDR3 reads CASNYAGSSNRPYEQYF. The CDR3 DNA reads TGCGCCAGCAACTATGCCGGGTCCTCCAATCGGCCCTACGAGCAGTACTTC.

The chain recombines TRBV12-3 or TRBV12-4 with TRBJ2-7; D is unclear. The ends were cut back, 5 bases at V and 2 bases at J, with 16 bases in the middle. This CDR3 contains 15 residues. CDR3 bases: TGTGCCAGCAGTCCCCGAGGCAGGTCGACCTACGAGCAGTACTTC. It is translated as CASSPRGRSTYEQYF.

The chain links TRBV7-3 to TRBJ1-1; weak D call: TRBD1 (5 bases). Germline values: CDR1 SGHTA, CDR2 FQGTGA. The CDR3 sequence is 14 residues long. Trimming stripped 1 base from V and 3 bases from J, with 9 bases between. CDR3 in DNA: TGTGCCAGCAGCTTAAAGCCAGGGTACACTGAAGCTTTCTTT. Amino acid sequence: CASSLKPGYTEAFF. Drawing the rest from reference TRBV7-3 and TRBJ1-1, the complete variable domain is GAGVSQTPSNKVTEKGKYVELRCDPISGHTALYWYRQSLGQGPEFLIYFQGTGAADDSGLPNDRFFAVRPEGSVSTLKIQRTERGDSAVYLCASSLKPGYTEAFFGQGTRLTVV.

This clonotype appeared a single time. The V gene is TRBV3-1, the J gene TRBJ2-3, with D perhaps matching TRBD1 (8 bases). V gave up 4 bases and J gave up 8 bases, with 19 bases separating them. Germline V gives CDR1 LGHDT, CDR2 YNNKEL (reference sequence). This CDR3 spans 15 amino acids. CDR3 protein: CASSPGQGGVATQYF. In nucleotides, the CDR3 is TGTGCCAGCAGCCCCGGACAGGGAGGGGTTGCTACGCAGTATTTT.

The CDR3 bases are TGTGCCAGCAGCGTAGGACTAGCGATCTACAATGAGCAGTTCTTC. Residues: CASSVGLAIYNEQFF. The genes are TRBV9 and TRBJ2-1; 8 bases agree with TRBD2. The CDR3 contains 15 residues. Germline V gene data show CDR1 as SGDLS and CDR2 as YYNGEE. The trim removed 0 bases at V and 3 bases at J, leaving 2 bases unmatched.

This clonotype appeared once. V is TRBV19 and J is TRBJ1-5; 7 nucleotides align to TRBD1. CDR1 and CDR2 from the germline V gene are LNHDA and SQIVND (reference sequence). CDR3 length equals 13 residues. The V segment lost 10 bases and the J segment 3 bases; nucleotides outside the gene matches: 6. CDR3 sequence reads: CATRDRVNQPQHF. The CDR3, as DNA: TGTGCCACCCGAGACAGGGTCAATCAGCCCCAGCATTTT. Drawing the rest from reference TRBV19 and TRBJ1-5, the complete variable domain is DGGITQSPKYLFRKEGQNVTLSCEQNLNHDAMYWYRQDPGQGLRLIYYSQIVNDFQKGDIAEGYSVSREKKESFPLTVTSAQKNPTAFYLCATRDRVNQPQHFGDGTRLSIL.

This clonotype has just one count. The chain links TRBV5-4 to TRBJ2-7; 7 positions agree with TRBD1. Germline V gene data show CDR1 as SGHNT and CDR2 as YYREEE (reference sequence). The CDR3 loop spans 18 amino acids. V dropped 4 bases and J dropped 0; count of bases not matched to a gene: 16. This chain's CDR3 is CASSKPYSGTAVSYEQYF. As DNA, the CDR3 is TGTGCCAGCAGCAAACCTTACTCCGGGACAGCTGTCTCCTACGAGCAGTACTTC.

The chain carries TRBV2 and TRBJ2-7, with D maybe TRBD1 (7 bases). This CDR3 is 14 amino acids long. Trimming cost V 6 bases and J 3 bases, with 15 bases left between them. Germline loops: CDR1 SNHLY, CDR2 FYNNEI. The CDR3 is CASRRDSGFYEQYF. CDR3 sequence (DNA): TGTGCCAGCAGGAGGGACAGCGGGTTCTACGAGCAGTACTTC.

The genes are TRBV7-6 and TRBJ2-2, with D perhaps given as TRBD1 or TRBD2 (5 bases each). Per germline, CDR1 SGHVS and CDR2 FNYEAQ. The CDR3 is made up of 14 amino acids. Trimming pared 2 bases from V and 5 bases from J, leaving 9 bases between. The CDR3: CASSLYGGTGELFF. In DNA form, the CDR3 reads TGTGCCAGCAGCTTATATGGGGGAACCGGGGAGCTGTTTTTT.

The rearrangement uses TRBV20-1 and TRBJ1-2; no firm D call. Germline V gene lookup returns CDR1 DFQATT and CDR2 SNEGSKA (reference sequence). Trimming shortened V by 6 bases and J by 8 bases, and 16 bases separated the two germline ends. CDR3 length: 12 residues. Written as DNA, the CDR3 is TGCAGTGCCGAGGAGAGGCGACCGGGCTACACCTTC. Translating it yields CSAEERRPGYTF.

The CDR3 nucleotides are TGTGCCATCAGTGAGGTGAACGAGCAGTACTTC. Amino acids: CAISEVNEQYF. The chain has TRBV10-3 and TRBJ2-7; D is unclear. Trimming cost V 2 bases and J 5 bases, with 4 bases left between them. The germline V gene has CDR1 ENHRY and CDR2 SYGVKD. The CDR3 covers 11 residues.